Each of the 6 T cell receptor beta chains below was sequenced from the same sample in a study of tissue T cells after allogeneic stem cell transplantation. The time point: mouse harvest day 14 after allogeneic transplant. Mouse grafts combined 10^7 T-cell-depleted bone marrow cells with 10^6 splenic CD5+ T cells. This table comes from immunoSEQ multiplex PCR, and its TCRdb copy is limited to in-frame clones, with some not included. The data show thousands of clones, under 60% seen once. Sequencing was carried out using liver tissue. These receptors came from a female BALB/c mouse given C57BL/6 T cells with graft-versus-host disease after an allogeneic hematopoietic cell transplant.

Remarks on this clone: The genes are named according to mouse. The observed sequence ends 1 residue before the CDR3 terminus, with the missing tail filled in from the germline J gene. The chain carries TRBV16 and TRBJ1-1; D gene uncertain. Trimming shortened V by 4 bases and J by 0 bases, and 9 bases separated the two germline ends. CDR1 is SGHSA and CDR2 is FRNQAP in the germline V gene. The CDR3 contains 14 residues. The chain's CDR3 is CASSSTNANTEVFF. CDR3 DNA, as far as it was read: TGTGCAAGCAGCTCGACAAATGCAAACACAGAAGTCTTC.

To note about this clone: Genes here carry mouse names. The CDR3: CASSDAKGGRDTQYF. CDR3 bases read: TGTGCCAGCAGTGATGCGAAGGGGGGGCGAGACACCCAGTAC. The gene calls are TRBV13-1 and TRBJ2-5; 8 bases match TRBD2. The CDR3 end lies 1 residue beyond the end of the read and is filled in from the germline J gene. Germline V gene sequence: CDR1 NSHNY, CDR2 SYGAGN. V dropped 0 bases and J dropped 5; count of bases not matched to a gene: 5. This CDR3 region has 15 residues.

This clone turned up a few times. These gene names are mouse names. Read coverage stops 1 residue before the CDR3 terminus; the germline J gene supplies the remainder. The V and J genes are TRBV16 and TRBJ1-1; 8 bases are shared with TRBD1. V trimming: 2 bases; J trimming: 1 base; junction bases outside the gene matches: 3. The CDR3 has 15 amino acids. Germline V lookup: CDR1 SGHSA, CDR2 FRNQAP. CDR3 DNA (partial): TGTGCAAGCAGCTTACCCGGGACAGGGAACACAGAAGTCTTC. Protein product: CASSLPGTGNTEVF. The CDR3 in its entirety is CASSLPGTGNTEVFF.

Comments on this clone: Gene names and germline match the mouse. The CDR3 end falls 1 residue outside the read, so it is completed with the germline J gene. V is TRBV19 and J is TRBJ1-1; 8 bases are shared with TRBD1. This CDR3 contains 14 residues. The V and J ends lost 4 bases and 3 bases, in that order; junction bases with no gene match: 5. Germline V gene sequence: CDR1 FNHDT, CDR2 SITEND (reference sequence). The covered CDR3 bases are TGTGCCAGCAGTTGGGGCAGGGGGCACACAGAAGTCTTC. This codes for CASSWGRGHTEVF. The entire CDR3 reads CASSWGRGHTEVFF.

Worth noting for this clone: The listed genes are named as in mouse. The read stops 1 residue short of the end of the CDR3; the missing end is completed from the germline J gene. The rearrangement uses TRBV26 and TRBJ1-2; TRBD1 is a possible D gene (5 bases). Germline CDR1 and CDR2: KGHPV and FQNQEV (reference sequence). The CDR3 contains 12 residues. The V end lost 2 bases, the J end lost 5 bases, and 6 bases lay between the germline ends. The covered CDR3 bases are TGTGCCAGCAGTCTGAGGGGTTCCGACTACACC. Protein product: CASSLRGSDYT. The entire CDR3 protein reads CASSLRGSDYTF.

Turning to this clone: Mouse names are used for the genes. CDR3 residues: CTCSALSSQNTLYF. The covered CDR3 bases are TGCACCTGCAGTGCGCTTTCTAGTCAAAACACCTTGTAC. The chain employs TRBV1 and TRBJ2-4; the D is unclear. The sequenced fragment ends 1 residue before the CDR3 boundary, so the rest is inferred from the germline J gene. V shed 3 bases and J shed 0 bases, with 7 bases lying between them. The CDR3 consists of 14 residues. From germline, CDR1 is NSQYPW and CDR2 LRSPGD (reference sequence).